Presented here are 14 T cell receptor beta chains from one specimen sequenced in a study of shared clonotypes between healthy human individuals (dated by TCRdb to the early 2020s). CD8 naive samples consisted of CD45RO-negative cells that were positively selected for CCR7, yielding a CD45RA+CCR7+ population without TemRA cells. The library was produced with the immunoSEQ multiplex PCR assay. This immuneACCESS table, as held by TCRdb, lists in-frame sequences with V and J called but not all clones. Of the missing ones, under half trace to an unresolved V gene in checked studies; the others have no known cause. Recorded for this sample are 2 million or so clones; roughly 94% of them occurred a single time. 0.9% to 1.4% of the sample belongs to the ten largest clones. Sequenced material: naive CD8+ T cells sorted from blood. The cell subset or site tag for this specimen amounts to: CD45RA+CCR7+. These receptors were collected from a man younger than 30 in good health.

This clone was counted a few times. This same CDR3 is encoded by further DNA sequences in the sample. This rearrangement joins TRBV27 to TRBJ2-7; TRBD1 might be the D (5 bases). This CDR3 has 12 amino acids. The V end lost 2 bases, the J end lost 5 bases, and 7 bases lay between the germline ends. Germline V gene sequence: CDR1 MNHEY, CDR2 SMNVEV (reference sequence). The CDR3 spells CASSLVGDEQYF. CDR3 nucleotides: TGTGCCAGCAGTTTAGTAGGGGACGAGCAGTACTTC.

A word on this clone: The same CDR3 arises from other DNA sequences in this sample as well. V is TRBV4-3 and J is TRBJ1-5; D remains unclear. CDR3 length: 15 residues. The V and J ends lost 0 bases and 2 bases respectively, with 8 bases between them. CDR1 and CDR2 from the germline V gene are LGHNA and YSLEER. CDR3 region: CASSQDPGGNQPQHF. The CDR3 DNA reads as TGCGCCAGCAGCCAAGATCCCGGAGGCAATCAGCCCCAGCATTTT.

The J gene is TRBJ2-7, the V gene TRBV19, with unresolved D. The V end lost 3 bases, the J end lost 7 bases, and 4 bases lay between the germline ends. The CDR3 has 10 residues. Germline V lookup: CDR1 LNHDA, CDR2 SQIVND (reference sequence). CDR3 protein: CASSMGEQYF. CDR3 DNA: TGTGCCAGTAGTATGGGTGAGCAGTACTTC.

The rearrangement uses TRBV7-6 and TRBJ2-1, with 10 bases that match TRBD1. Germline trimming cut 1 base from V and 9 bases from J; bases unmatched to any gene: 9. CDR3 length: 16 amino acids. Germline CDR1 SGHVS, CDR2 FNYEAQ. CDR3 sequence: CASSLGPGTGDSEQFF. In nucleotides, the CDR3 is TGTGCCAGCAGCTTAGGCCCCGGGACAGGGGATTCTGAGCAGTTCTTC.

The chain is built from TRBV27 and TRBJ1-1; a possible D gene is TRBD1 (5 bases). The CDR3 is made up of 14 amino acids. The germline gives CDR1 MNHEY, CDR2 SMNVEV (reference sequence). V was pared by 7 bases and J by 5 bases, with 17 bases between. CDR3 sequence reads: CASKSLGAPTEAFF. CDR3 bases: TGTGCCAGCAAAAGCTTAGGGGCCCCGACTGAAGCTTTCTTT.

This clone has just one count. Other nucleotide sequences in the sample specify the same CDR3. The chain uses TRBV7-9 and TRBJ2-3; D remains ambiguous. The CDR3 is 11 amino acids. Germline CDR1 and CDR2: SEHNR and FQNEAQ (reference sequence). V was clipped by 4 bases and J by 6 bases, with 5 bases between them. CDR3 sequence reads: CASSSRDTQYF. As DNA, the CDR3 is TGTGCCAGCAGCTCCCGGGATACGCAGTATTTT.

This chain joins TRBV5-5 and TRBJ2-7; D might be TRBD2 (6 bases). The CDR3 sequence is 16 residues long. Germline CDR1 and CDR2: SGHKS and YYEKEE (reference sequence). Trimming cost V 1 base and J 3 bases, with 17 bases left between them. CDR3 sequence: CASSLFRGGKDYEQYF. The DNA of the CDR3 is TGTGCCAGCAGCTTGTTCCGCGGCGGGAAGGACTACGAGCAGTACTTC.

The V gene is TRBV7-2, the J gene TRBJ2-3, with 11 positions matching TRBD2. The V gene's germline CDR1 is SGHTA and CDR2 FQGNSA. V lost 5 bases to trimming and J lost 2 bases; unmatched junction nucleotides: 6. This CDR3 region has 16 residues. The CDR3 DNA follows: TGTGCCAGCAGCCGAGTAGCGGGGGGGCTCACAGATACGCAGTATTTT. It encodes CASSRVAGGLTDTQYF.

The CDR3 nucleotides read TGTGCCAGCAGCTTGCGGGACAAATGGACTGAAGCTTTCTTT. Translated: CASSLRDKWTEAFF. The rearrangement uses TRBV5-5 and TRBJ1-1, with a possible D match to TRBD1 (6 bases). CDR1 and CDR2 (germline): SGHKS, YYEKEE (reference sequence). Trimming took 1 base from V and 5 from J, leaving 12 bases between them. The CDR3 has 14 amino acids.

The chain recombines TRBV10-3 with TRBJ2-5; TRBD2 matches 8 bases. The trim removed 6 bases at V and 7 bases at J, leaving 10 bases unmatched. Germline V gene data show CDR1 as ENHRY and CDR2 as SYGVKD. This CDR3 region has 14 residues. The CDR3 region is CAISLGLGGRTQYF. DNA of the CDR3: TGTGCCATCAGCTTGGGACTAGGTGGACGGACCCAGTACTTC.

The chain joins TRBV9 to TRBJ2-3; the match to TRBD2 covers 11 bases. CDR3 length equals 19 residues. CDR1 and CDR2 from the germline V gene are SGDLS and YYNGEE. The ends lost 1 base at V and 3 bases at J; junction bases unmatched: 13. CDR3 DNA sequence: TGTGCCAGCAGCGTAAACCCCGCGCTAGCGGGGGGTGGTACAGATACGCAGTATTTT. Its translation: CASSVNPALAGGGTDTQYF. The full variable domain, rest sourced from reference TRBV9 and TRBJ2-3, is DSGVTQTPKHLITATGQRVTLRCSPRSGDLSVYWYQQSLDQGLQFLIQYYNGEERAKGNILERFSAQQFPDLHSELNLSSLELGDSALYFCASSVNPALAGGGTDTQYFGPGTRLTVL.

The rearrangement uses TRBV9 and TRBJ1-2; D is undetermined. This CDR3 has 15 amino acids. CDR1 SGDLS and CDR2 YYNGEE come from the germline V gene. Trimming took off 0 bases at V and 3 bases at J, with 12 bases between the two ends. The CDR3 DNA follows: TGTGCCAGCAGCGTAGGTTTAGTTCCCTACTATGGCTACACCTTC. Encoded protein: CASSVGLVPYYGYTF. The whole variable domain, filled in from reference TRBV9 and TRBJ1-2, reads DSGVTQTPKHLITATGQRVTLRCSPRSGDLSVYWYQQSLDQGLQFLIQYYNGEERAKGNILERFSAQQFPDLHSELNLSSLELGDSALYFCASSVGLVPYYGYTFGSGTRLTVV.

V gene TRBV6-1 combines with J gene TRBJ2-7; a possible D gene is TRBD1 (7 bases). CDR1 is MNHNS, CDR2 SASEGT, per germline. V was pared by 11 bases and J by 2 bases, with 10 bases between. The CDR3 is 11 residues long. The CDR3 loop is CAGGTAYEQYF. In DNA, the CDR3 is TGTGCCGGCGGGACAGCCTACGAGCAGTACTTC.

V usage is TRBV14 and J usage is TRBJ1-6; weak D call: TRBD1 (6 bases). V was pared by 0 bases and J by 7 bases, with 13 bases between. The CDR3 is 16 amino acids. Germline CDR1 is SGHDN and CDR2 is FVKESK. In DNA, the CDR3 is TGTGCCAGCAGCCAAGAAAGTGGGACATCCAATTCACCCCTCCACTTT. Protein product: CASSQESGTSNSPLHF.